This T cell receptor beta chain originates from a study of tumor and adjacent non-tumor tissue in lung cancer. For the study at large: The patients, roughly 10 men and 4 or 5 women, were about 30 to 85 with stage I to III disease.

A modified ARM-PCR protocol with three rounds of nested PCR amplified TCRbeta. TCRdb recomputed calls from the multiplex PCR reads with MiXCR, one row per CDR3 protein. The table includes 100,000 to 150,000 distinct CDR3 sequences, about 66% detected once. Concerning this clonotype itself: Its target is not known. The junction shows a germline mismatch at one end, possibly a read error.

Findings and caveats of the study: In normal lung, the top 100 clones were significantly more dominant than in tumor.

This sample's RNA came from whole unsorted tissue. Newly diagnosed lung cancer patients had thoracic surgery in China, August–late 2014, without prior chemotherapy. Germline V gene lookup returns CDR1 SGHNT and CDR2 YYREEE (reference sequence). The CDR3 contains 15 residues. The genes are TRBV5-4 and TRBJ2-1, with a tentative D call TRBD2 (5 bases). The sequence came from a man younger than 45 with non-small cell lung cancer. Source material: lung tumor tissue. CDR3 in DNA: TGTGCCATCAGCTTGGGTGGGAGCCGGATCAATGAGCAGTTCTTC. This translates into CAISLGGSRINEQFF. The whole variable domain, filled in from reference TRBV5-4 and TRBJ2-1, reads ETGVTQSPTHLIKTRGQQVTLRCSSQSGHNTVSWYQQALGQGPQFIFQYYREEENGRGNFPPRFSGLQFPNYSSELNVNALELDDSALYLCAISLGGSRINEQFFGPGTRLTVL.